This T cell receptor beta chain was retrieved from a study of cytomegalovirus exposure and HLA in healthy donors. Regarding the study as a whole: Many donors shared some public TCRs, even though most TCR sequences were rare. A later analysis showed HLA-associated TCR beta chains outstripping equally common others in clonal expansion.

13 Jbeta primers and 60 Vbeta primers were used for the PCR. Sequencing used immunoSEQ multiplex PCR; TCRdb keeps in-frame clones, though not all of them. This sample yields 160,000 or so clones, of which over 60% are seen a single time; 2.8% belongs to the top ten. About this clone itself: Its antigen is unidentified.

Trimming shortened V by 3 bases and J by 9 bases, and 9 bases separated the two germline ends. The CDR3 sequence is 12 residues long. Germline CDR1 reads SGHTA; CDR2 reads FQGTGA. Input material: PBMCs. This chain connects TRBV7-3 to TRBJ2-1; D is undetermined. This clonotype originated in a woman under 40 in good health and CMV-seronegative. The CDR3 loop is CASSLSGGEQFF. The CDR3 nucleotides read TGTGCCAGCAGCTTGAGTGGCGGTGAGCAGTTCTTC.